A single T cell receptor beta chain is shown here with its context. This clone came up once. Its recognized antigen is unknown. No quality values exist for individual bases; no much larger clone is one base distant. The data are from a study of blood T cell repertoires in COVID-19 (dated by TCRdb to about 2020). Looking at the study overall: Collaborator samples came from the United States, Italy and Spain and covered acute and convalescent phases of COVID-19. The samples were drawn from the first 160 participants of the ongoing ImmuneRACE study and from 1,254 subjects provided by 6 global collaborators. Where available, HLA class I and class II types were obtained from metadata supplied by the sample provider rather than from assay-based typing. The material from the prospective study consisted of cDNA or gDNA derived from T cells, B-cell-depleted T cells, or PBMCs. The repertoires were released in a freely available public database meant as a resource for research on the immune response to SARS-CoV-2. A de-identified subject ID, COVID-19 status, age in years and sex were almost always included in the sample metadata. Subjects who had been exposed to COVID-19, were actively infected with it, or had recovered from it provided the deeply sampled blood TCRbeta repertoires that made up the dataset.

The collaborating institutions used their own protocols to collect whole blood in K2EDTA tubes. For TCRbeta analysis, collaborators shipped samples in one of three forms: frozen whole blood, isolated PBMCs, or DNA extracted from either of those sample types. TCRbeta CDR3 regions were amplified from genomic DNA by means of the immunoSEQ Assay, a bias-controlled multiplex PCR. Regarding the original processing steps: Within the assay, amplification of reference gene primers was used to estimate how many nucleated cells each sample contained. To quantify the absolute abundance of each unique TCRbeta CDR3 rearrangement, sequence reads were collapsed and filtered. For each sample, productive Simpson clonality was calculated by taking the square root of Simpson's diversity index across productive rearrangements. TCRdb retrieved this table from immuneACCESS and kept in-frame rearrangements only. Not all clones are present; in checked studies, unresolved V genes account for under half, and no reason is known for the remainder. That table furnishes V, J and clone size, whereas the DNA furnished D and trimming. Within this sample are roughly 49,000 clones, with roughly nine tenths of them counted one time only. The ten biggest clones cover about 5.3% of the sample.

Broad study findings and their caveats: The quantity of clinical and demographic metadata differed by source and by participant and was supplied without curation.

This sequence was found in a man aged 55 to 70 with active COVID-19. The specimen sequenced was peripheral blood.

CDR3 region: CASSYGHPGTGGYTF. The nucleotides read TGTGCCAGCAGTTACGGACATCCGGGGACTGGTGGCTACACCTTC. This chain is built from TRBV6-2 or TRBV6-3 and TRBJ1-2; TRBD1 is a weak D gene call, 5 bases matching. Per the germline V gene, MNHEY is the CDR1 and SVGEGT is the CDR2. V loses 2 bases, J loses 7 bases, and the germline ends lie 17 bases apart. The CDR3 covers 15 residues, taking in both the cysteine and the phenylalanine. The DNA shown is the 45-base CDR3, in frame from base 1.